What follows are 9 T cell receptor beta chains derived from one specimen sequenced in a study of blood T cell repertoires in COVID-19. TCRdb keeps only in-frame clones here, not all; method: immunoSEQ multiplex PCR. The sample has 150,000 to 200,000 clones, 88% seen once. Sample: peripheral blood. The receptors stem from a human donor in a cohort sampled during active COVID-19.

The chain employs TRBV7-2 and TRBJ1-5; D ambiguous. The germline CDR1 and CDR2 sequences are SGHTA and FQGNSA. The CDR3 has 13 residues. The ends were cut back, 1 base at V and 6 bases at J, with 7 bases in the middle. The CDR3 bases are TGTGCCAGCAGCTTAGGTGAGGGTCAGCCCCAGCATTTT. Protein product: CASSLGEGQPQHF.

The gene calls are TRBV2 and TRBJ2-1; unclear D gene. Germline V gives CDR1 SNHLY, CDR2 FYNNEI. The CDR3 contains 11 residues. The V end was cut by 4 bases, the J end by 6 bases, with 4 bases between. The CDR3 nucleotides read TGTGCCAGCAGTGGCGTCAATGAGCAGTTCTTC. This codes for CASSGVNEQFF.

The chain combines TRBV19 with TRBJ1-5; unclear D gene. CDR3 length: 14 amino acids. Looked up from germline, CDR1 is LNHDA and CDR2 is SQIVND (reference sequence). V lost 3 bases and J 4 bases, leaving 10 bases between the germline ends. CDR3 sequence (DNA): TGTGCCAGTAGTATGCGGGGAAAGAATCAGCCCCAGCATTTT. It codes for CASSMRGKNQPQHF. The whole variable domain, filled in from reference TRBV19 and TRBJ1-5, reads DGGITQSPKYLFRKEGQNVTLSCEQNLNHDAMYWYRQDPGQGLRLIYYSQIVNDFQKGDIAEGYSVSREKKESFPLTVTSAQKNPTAFYLCASSMRGKNQPQHFGDGTRLSIL.

The CDR3: CASTHPGGTYEQYF. The CDR3, as DNA: TGTGCCAGCACTCACCCGGGGGGGACCTACGAGCAGTACTTC. The chain joins TRBV7-2 to TRBJ2-7, with TRBD2 identical over 8 bases. Germline assignment: CDR1 SGHTA and CDR2 FQGNSA. The CDR3 has 14 residues. V lost 7 bases to trimming and J lost 2 bases; unmatched junction nucleotides: 7.

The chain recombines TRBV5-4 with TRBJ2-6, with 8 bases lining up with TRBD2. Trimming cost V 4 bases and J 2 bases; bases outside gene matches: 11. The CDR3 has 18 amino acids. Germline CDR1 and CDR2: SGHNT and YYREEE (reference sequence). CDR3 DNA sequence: TGTGCCAGCAGCACACCCCCGGGAGGGTCCACTGGGGCCAACGTCCTGACTTTC. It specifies CASSTPPGGSTGANVLTF.

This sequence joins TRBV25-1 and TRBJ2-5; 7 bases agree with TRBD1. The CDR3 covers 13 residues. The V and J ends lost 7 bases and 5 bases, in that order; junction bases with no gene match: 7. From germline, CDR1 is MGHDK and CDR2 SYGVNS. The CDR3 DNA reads TGTGCCAGCACCCGACGGACAGGCGAGACCCAGTACTTC. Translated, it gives CASTRRTGETQYF.

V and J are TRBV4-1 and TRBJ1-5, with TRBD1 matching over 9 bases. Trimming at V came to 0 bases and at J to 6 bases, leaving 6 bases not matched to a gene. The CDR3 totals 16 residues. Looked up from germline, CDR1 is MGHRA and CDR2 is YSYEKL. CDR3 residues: CASSQEVTGGVQPQHF. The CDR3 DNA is TGCGCCAGCAGCCAAGAGGTCACAGGGGGCGTTCAGCCCCAGCATTTT.

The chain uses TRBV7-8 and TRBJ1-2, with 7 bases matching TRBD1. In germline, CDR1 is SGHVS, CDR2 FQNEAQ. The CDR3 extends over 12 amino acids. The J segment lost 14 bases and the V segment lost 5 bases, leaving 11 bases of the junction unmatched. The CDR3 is CASSPQGQRWTF. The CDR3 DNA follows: TGTGCCAGCAGCCCCCAGGGACAGAGGTGGACCTTC.

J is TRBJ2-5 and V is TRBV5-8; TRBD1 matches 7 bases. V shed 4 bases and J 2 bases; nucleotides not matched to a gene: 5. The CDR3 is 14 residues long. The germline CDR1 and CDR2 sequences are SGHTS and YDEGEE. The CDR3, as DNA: TGTGCCAGCAGCCACACAGGGGTACAAGAGACCCAGTACTTC. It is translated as CASSHTGVQETQYF. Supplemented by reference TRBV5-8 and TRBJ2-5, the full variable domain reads EAGVTQSPTHLIKTRGQQATLRCSPISGHTSVYWYQQALGLGLQFLLWYDEGEERNRGNFPPRFSGRQFPNYSSELNVNALELEDSALYLCASSHTGVQETQYFGPGTRLLVL.